The present entry profiles one T cell receptor (beta chain) with its context. The target antigen is unknown. These data come from a study of post-analysis software for immune sequencing data. Across the study: Relapsing-remitting, secondary progressive and progressive-relapsing multiple sclerosis courses were included.

Overall study findings and caveats: TRBV5-6, TRBV5-1 and TRBV20-1 were among 4 or 5 TRBV segments more frequent in patients than controls.

Unique molecular identifiers were present in the TCR beta cDNA libraries. From the PCR reads, TCRdb called clonotypes with MiXCR, one entry per CDR3 protein. This sample carries about 540,000 distinct CDR3 sequences, around 34% of them seen once, and the ten largest clones take approximately 6%. V dropped 0 bases and J dropped 1 base, with 7 bases sitting between them. The CDR3 loop spans 14 amino acids. Germline V gene data show CDR1 as SGDLS and CDR2 as YYNGEE. The V gene is TRBV9, the J gene TRBJ1-1; no reliable D call. Sequenced material: blood. This clonotype was obtained from a girl younger than 18 with multiple sclerosis. The CDR3 loop is CASSVGNRNTEAFF. The CDR3 DNA follows: TGTGCCAGCAGCGTAGGGAACCGGAACACTGAAGCTTTCTTT.